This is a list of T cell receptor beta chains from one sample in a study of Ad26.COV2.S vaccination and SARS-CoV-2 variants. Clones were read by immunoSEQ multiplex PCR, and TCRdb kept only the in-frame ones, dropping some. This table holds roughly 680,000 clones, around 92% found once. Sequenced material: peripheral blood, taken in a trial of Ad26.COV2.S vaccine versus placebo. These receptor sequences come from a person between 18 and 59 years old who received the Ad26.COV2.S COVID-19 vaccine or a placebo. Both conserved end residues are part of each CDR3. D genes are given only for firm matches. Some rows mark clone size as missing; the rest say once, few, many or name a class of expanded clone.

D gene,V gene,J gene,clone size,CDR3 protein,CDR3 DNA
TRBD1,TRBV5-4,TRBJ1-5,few,CASSFLGQGASQPQHF,TGTGCCAGCAGCTTTCTTGGACAGGGGGCTAGTCAGCCCCAGCATTTT
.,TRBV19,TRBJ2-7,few,CASNRRGGSPYEQYF,TGTGCCAGTAACCGCAGGGGGGGCAGTCCCTACGAGCAGTACTTC
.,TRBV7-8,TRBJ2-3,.,CASSPSRQTQYF,TGTGCCAGCAGCCCGAGCCGGCAAACGCAGTATTTT
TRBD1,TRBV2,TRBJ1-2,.,CASSRDRETRRGGYTF,TGTGCCAGCAGCCGGGACAGGGAGACCCGACGAGGAGGCTACACCTTC
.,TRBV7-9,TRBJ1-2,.,CASSYSRAGSYGYTF,TGTGCCAGCAGCTATAGCAGGGCGGGATCTTATGGCTACACCTTC
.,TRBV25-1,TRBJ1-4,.,CASSEYRGGSEKLFF,TGTGCCAGCAGTGAATACCGGGGAGGGAGTGAAAAACTGTTTTTT
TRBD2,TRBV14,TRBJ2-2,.,CASSRRGGQNTGELFF,TGTGCCAGCAGCCGACGCGGGGGGCAAAACACCGGGGAGCTGTTTTTT
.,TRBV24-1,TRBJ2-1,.,CATSDFNGLTYNEQFF,TGTGCCACCAGTGATTTTAACGGACTCACCTACAATGAGCAGTTCTTC
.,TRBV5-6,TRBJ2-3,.,CASSLRLTGTTDTQYF,TGTGCCAGCAGCTTGCGCCTTACGGGAACCACAGATACGCAGTATTTT
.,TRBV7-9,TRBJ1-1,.,CASSLAGGNTEAFF,TGTGCCAGCAGCTTAGCGGGGGGGAACACTGAAGCTTTCTTT
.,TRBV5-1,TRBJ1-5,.,CASSATGTGNQPQHF,TGCGCCAGCAGCGCCACCGGGACGGGGAATCAGCCCCAGCATTTT
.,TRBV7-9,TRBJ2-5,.,CASRWGREETQYF,TGTGCCAGCCGATGGGGGCGGGAGGAGACCCAGTACTTC
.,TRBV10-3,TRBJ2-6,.,CAITTGQGRSGANVLTF,TGTGCCATCACTACGGGCCAGGGGCGCTCTGGGGCCAACGTCCTGACTTTC
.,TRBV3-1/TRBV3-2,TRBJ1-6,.,CASSQLGNSPLHF,TGTGCCAGCAGCCAATTGGGTAATTCACCCCTCCACTTT
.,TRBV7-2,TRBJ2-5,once,CASSLGGGQETQYF,TGTGCCAGCAGCTTAGGGGGGGGCCAGGAGACCCAGTACTTC
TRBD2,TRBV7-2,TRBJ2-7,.,CASSLYTAGGYYEQYF,TGTGCCAGCAGCTTATATACAGCGGGAGGTTACTACGAGCAGTACTTC
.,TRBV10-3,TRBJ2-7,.,CAISQGQMAGYEQYF,TGTGCCATCAGTCAAGGACAGATGGCTGGCTACGAGCAGTACTTC
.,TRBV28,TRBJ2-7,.,CASSFMGTLYF,TGTGCCAGCAGTTTCATGGGGACACTGTACTTC
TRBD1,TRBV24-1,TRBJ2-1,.,CATSARGSSYNEQFF,TGTGCCACCAGTGCCAGGGGGAGCTCCTACAATGAGCAGTTCTTC
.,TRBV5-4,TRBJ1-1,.,CASSLQLMNTEAFF,TGTGCCAGCAGCTTGCAACTTATGAACACTGAAGCTTTCTTT
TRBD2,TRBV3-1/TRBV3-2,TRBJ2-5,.,CASSQTSGILQETQYF,TGTGCCAGCAGCCAAACTAGCGGGATCCTCCAAGAGACCCAGTACTTC
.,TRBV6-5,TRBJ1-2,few,CASSTLRDYGYTF,TGTGCCAGCAGCACCTTGCGTGACTATGGCTACACCTTC
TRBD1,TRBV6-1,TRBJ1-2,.,CASSETRDRVNYGYTF,TGTGCCAGCAGCGAAACCCGGGACAGGGTGAACTATGGCTACACCTTC
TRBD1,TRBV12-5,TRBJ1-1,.,CASGFTTGEKGNTEAFF,TGTGCTAGTGGTTTCACTACAGGGGAGAAGGGGAACACTGAAGCTTTCTTT
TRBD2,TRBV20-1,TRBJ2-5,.,CSASPLGPGGRETQYF,TGCAGTGCTAGTCCCCTTGGTCCGGGGGGGCGGGAGACCCAGTACTTC
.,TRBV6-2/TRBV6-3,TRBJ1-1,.,CASSYGGTEAFF,TGTGCCAGCAGTTACGGTGGCACTGAAGCTTTCTTT
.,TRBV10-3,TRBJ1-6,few,CAIRDRLSSYNSPLHF,TGTGCCATCCGTGACCGGTTAAGCTCCTATAATTCACCCCTCCACTTT
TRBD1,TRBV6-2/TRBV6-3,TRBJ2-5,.,CASSYSDREDETQYF,TGTGCCAGCAGTTACTCGGACAGGGAGGATGAGACCCAGTACTTC
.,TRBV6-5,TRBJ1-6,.,CASSYSGQGYDSPLHF,TGTGCCAGCAGTTACTCCGGGCAGGGCTATGATTCACCCCTCCACTTT
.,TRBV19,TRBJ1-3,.,CASEDRPSGNTIYF,TGTGCCAGTGAGGACCGACCCTCTGGAAACACCATATATTTT
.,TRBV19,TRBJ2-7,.,CASSYRAEQYF,TGTGCCAGTAGCTACAGGGCCGAGCAGTACTTC
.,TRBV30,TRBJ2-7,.,CAWSAGQRRQYF,TGTGCCTGGAGTGCCGGACAGCGTAGGCAGTACTTC
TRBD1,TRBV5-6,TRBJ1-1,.,CASSLVGTANTEAFF,TGTGCCAGCAGCCTAGTTGGGACAGCGAACACTGAAGCTTTCTTT
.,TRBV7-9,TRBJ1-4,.,CASSTSGGSGNEKLFF,TGTGCCAGCAGCACCTCTGGGGGGTCGGGGAATGAAAAACTGTTTTTT
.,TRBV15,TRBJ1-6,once,CATSRDLGGEAPLHF,TGTGCCACCAGCAGAGATTTGGGCGGAGAGGCACCCCTCCACTTT